This T cell receptor (beta chain) was identified during a study of post-analysis software for immune sequencing data. Study results and limitations: There were five or six TRBV segments more frequent in patients than controls, and TRBV5-6, TRBV5-1 and TRBV20-1 were among them. Comparison with controls showed significantly lower normalized Chao1 diversity in multiple sclerosis patients.

CDR1 and CDR2 (germline): SGHDN, FVKESK. Trimming stripped 4 bases from V and 8 bases from J, with 20 bases between. The CDR3 spans 15 residues. Libraries were made from TCR beta cDNA, and they carried unique molecular identifiers. Yield was some 500,000 cDNA molecules from around 1 to 9.1 million T cells. TCRdb re-analysed the PCR reads in MiXCR, keeping a single row per CDR3 protein. Among about 820,000 distinct CDR3 sequences listed, about 53% were seen once. Comment on this clonotype: No antigen is known for it.

The specimen sequenced was blood. This chain links TRBV14 with TRBJ1-2; TRBD1 might be the D (5 bases). This TCR was sampled from a girl between 5 and 17 years old with multiple sclerosis. The CDR3 nucleotides read TGTGCCAGCAGCCTCATCGGGACTCCCGGATCCGGCTACACCTTC. Residues: CASSLIGTPGSGYTF.